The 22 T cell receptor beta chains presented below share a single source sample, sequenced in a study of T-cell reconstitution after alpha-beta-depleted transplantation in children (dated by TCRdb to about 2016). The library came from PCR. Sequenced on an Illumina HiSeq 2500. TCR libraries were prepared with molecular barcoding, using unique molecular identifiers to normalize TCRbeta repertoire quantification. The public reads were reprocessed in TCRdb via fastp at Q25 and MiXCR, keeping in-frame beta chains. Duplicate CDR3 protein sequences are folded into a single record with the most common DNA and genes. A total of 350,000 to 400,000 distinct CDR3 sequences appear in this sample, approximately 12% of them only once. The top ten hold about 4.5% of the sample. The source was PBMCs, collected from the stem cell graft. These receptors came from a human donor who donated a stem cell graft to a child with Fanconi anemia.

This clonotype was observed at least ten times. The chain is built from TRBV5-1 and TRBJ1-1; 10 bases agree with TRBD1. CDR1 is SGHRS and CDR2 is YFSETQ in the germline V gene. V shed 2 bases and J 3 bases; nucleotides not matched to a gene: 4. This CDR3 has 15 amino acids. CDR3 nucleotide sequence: TGCGCCAGCAGCTTTACCGGGACAGGGGACACTGAAGCTTTCTTT. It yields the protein CASSFTGTGDTEAFF. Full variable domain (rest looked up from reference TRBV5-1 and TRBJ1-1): KAGVTQTPRYLIKTRGQQVTLSCSPISGHRSVSWYQQTPGQGLQFLFEYFSETQRNKGNFPGRFSGRQFSNSRSEMNVSTLELGDSALYLCASSFTGTGDTEAFFGQGTRLTVV.

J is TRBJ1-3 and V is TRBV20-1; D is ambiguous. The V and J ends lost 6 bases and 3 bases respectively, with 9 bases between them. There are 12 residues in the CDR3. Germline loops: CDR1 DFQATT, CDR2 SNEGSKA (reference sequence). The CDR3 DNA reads TGCAGTGCGAGGACGGATGGAAACACCATATATTTT. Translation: CSARTDGNTIYF.

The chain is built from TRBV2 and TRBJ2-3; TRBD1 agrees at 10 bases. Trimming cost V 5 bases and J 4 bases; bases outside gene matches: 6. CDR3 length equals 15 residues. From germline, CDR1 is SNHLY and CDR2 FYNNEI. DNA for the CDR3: TGTGCCAGCAGTTCCCCAGGGACAGGGGCAGATACGCAGTATTTT. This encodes CASSSPGTGADTQYF.

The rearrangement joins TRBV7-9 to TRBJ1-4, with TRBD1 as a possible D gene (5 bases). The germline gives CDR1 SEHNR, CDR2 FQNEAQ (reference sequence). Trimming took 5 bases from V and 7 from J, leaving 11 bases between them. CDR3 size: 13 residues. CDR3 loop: CASSPGAFEKLFF. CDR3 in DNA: TGTGCCAGCAGCCCCGGGGCATTTGAAAAACTGTTTTTT.

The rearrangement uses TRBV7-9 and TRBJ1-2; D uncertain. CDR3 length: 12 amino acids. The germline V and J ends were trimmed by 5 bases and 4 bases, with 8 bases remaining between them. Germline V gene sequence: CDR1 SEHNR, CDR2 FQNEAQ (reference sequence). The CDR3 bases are TGTGCCAGCAGCCCCGGGATCTATGGCTACACCTTC. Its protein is CASSPGIYGYTF.

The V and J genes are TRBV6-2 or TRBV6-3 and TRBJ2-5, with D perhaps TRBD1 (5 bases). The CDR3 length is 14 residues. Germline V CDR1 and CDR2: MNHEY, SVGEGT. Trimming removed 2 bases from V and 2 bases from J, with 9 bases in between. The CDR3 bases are TGTGCCAGCAGTTACCGACAGATACAAGAGACCCAGTACTTC. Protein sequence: CASSYRQIQETQYF.

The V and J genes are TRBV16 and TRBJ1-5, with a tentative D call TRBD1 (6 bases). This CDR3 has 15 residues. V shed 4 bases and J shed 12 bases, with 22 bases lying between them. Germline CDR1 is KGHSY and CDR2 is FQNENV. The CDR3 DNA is TGTGCCAGCAGCCCCCGTGGACAAGGGGGACGGGGCCAGCATTTT. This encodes CASSPRGQGGRGQHF.

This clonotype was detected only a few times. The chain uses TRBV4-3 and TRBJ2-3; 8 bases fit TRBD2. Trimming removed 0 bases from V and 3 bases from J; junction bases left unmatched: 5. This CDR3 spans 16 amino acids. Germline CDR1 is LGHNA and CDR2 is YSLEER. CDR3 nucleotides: TGCGCCAGCAGCCAAGATGTACGACTAGCGACAGATACGCAGTATTTT. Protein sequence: CASSQDVRLATDTQYF.

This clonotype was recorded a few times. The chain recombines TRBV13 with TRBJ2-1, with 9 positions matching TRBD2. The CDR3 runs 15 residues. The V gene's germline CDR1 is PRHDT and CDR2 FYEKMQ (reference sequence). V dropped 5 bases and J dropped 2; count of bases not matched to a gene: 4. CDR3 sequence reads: CASSAGLAPYNEQFF. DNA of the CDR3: TGTGCCAGCAGCGCTGGACTAGCGCCCTACAATGAGCAGTTCTTC.

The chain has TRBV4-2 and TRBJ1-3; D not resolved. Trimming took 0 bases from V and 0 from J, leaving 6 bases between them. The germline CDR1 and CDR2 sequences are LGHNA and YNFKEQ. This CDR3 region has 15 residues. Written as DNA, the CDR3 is TGTGCCAGCAGCCAAGATCCGGCCTCTGGAAACACCATATATTTT. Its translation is CASSQDPASGNTIYF.

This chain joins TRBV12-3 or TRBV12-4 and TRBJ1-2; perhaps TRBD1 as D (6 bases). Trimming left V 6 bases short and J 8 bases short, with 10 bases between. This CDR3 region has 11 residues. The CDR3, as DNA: TGTGCCAGCAGGTTGGACAGAGGCTACACCTTC. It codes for CASRLDRGYTF.

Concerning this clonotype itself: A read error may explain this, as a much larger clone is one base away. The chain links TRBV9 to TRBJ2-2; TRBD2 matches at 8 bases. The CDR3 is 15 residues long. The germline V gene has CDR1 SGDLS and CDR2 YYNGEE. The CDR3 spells CASSRPGGDTWELFF. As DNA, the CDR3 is TGTGCCAGCAGCAGACCGGGGGGGGACACCTGGGAGCTGTTTTTT.

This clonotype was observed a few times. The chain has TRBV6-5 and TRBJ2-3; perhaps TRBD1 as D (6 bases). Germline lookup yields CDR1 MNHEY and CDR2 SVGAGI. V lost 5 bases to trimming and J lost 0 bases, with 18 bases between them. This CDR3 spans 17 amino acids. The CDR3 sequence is CASSPRSRGVSTDTQYF. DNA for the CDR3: TGTGCCAGCAGTCCTCGATCCAGGGGAGTGAGCACAGATACGCAGTATTTT.

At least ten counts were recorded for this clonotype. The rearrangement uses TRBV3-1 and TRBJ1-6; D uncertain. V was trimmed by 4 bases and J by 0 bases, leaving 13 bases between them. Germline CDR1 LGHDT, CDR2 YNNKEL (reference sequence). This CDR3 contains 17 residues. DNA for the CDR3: TGTGCCAGCAGCCCCCGTCAGGCGAGCTCCTATAATTCACCCCTCCACTTT. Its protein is CASSPRQASSYNSPLHF.

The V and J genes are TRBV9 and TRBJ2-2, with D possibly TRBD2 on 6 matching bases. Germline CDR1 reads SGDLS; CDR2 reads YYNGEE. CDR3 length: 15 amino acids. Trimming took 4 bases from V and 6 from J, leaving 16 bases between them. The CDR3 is CASSLTAGSAGELFF. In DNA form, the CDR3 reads TGTGCCAGCAGCCTGACCGCGGGGTCGGCCGGGGAGCTGTTTTTT.

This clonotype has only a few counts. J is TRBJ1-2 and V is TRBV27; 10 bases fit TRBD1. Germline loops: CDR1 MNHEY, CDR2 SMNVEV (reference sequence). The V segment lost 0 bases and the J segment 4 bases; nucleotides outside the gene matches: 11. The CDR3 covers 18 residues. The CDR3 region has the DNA TGTGCCAGCAGTTTATCTGGGGGACAGGGGCTTGGTGGCTATGGCTACACCTTC. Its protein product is CASSLSGGQGLGGYGYTF.

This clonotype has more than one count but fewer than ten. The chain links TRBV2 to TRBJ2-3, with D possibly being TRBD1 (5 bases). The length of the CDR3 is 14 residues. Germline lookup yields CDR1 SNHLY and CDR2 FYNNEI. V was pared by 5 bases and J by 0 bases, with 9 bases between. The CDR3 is CASSKGPSTDTQYF. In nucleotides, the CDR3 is TGTGCCAGCAGTAAGGGGCCTAGCACAGATACGCAGTATTTT.

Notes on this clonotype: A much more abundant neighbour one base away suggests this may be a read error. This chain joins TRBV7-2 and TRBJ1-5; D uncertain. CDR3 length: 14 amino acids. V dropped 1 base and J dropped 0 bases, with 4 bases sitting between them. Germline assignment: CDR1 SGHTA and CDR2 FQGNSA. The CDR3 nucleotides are TGTGCCAGCAGCTTAGTGGATAGCAATCAGCCCCAGCATTTT. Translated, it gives CASSLVDSNQPQHF.

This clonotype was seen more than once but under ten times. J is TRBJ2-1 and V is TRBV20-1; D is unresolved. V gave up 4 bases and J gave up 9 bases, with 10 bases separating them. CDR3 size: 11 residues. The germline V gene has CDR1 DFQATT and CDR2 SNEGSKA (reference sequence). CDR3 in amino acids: CSAKGVIEQFF. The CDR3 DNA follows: TGCAGTGCTAAAGGTGTGATTGAGCAGTTCTTC.

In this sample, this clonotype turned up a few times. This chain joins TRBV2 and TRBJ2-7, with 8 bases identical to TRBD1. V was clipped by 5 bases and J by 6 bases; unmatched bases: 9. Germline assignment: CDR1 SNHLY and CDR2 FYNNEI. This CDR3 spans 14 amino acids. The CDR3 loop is CASSPGQVLSEQYF. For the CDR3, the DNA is TGTGCCAGCAGTCCGGGACAGGTACTCTCCGAGCAGTACTTC.

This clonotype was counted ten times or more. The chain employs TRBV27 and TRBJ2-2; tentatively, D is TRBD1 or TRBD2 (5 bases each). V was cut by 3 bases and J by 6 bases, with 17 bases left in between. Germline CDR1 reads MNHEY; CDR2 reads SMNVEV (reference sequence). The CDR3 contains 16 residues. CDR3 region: CASSFYGKRGPGELFF. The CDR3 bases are TGTGCCAGCAGTTTCTACGGGAAGAGGGGTCCCGGGGAGCTGTTTTTT.

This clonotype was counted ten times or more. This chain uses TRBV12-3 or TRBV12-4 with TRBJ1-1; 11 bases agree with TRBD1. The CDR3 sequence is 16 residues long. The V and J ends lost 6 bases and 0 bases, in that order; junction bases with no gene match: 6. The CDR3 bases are TGTGCCAGCAGCTCGGGACAGGGGGTAATGAACACTGAAGCTTTCTTT. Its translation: CASSSGQGVMNTEAFF.